This T cell receptor beta chain was found in a study of beta chain features in type 1 diabetes. This clone has just one count. What it binds is unknown. The entirety of the isolated RNA underwent reverse transcription, so expressed TCRB transcripts were sequenced. Measured with immunoSEQ multiplex PCR; TCRdb has only the in-frame clones, and not every one. The repertoire includes under 300,000 clones, around 15% of them detected once, and about 0.08% sits in the top ten. Germline V lookup: CDR1 SGHRS, CDR2 YFSETQ. The CDR3 loop spans 15 amino acids. V shed 6 bases and J 4 bases; nucleotides not matched to a gene: 7. Overall study findings and caveats: Moderately but significantly shorter TCRB CDR3s were found in Type 1 diabetes patients in all four CD4+ subsets. Cells expressing TCR highly could be over-represented by cDNA sequencing. There were fewer insertions and more deletions at the VDJ junctions of type 1 diabetes patients. A closer apparent resemblance between naive, central memory and Treg TCRB repertoires was seen in patients than in healthy donors. Whatever favoring of shorter templates PCR might show would apply equally to patients and controls.

This TCR was sampled from a man younger than 45 with type 1 diabetes. The V gene is TRBV5-1, the J gene TRBJ2-2; 9 positions match TRBD1. The sequencing input was naive CD4+ T cells from blood. The CDR3 here is CASTGTGSFTGELFF. The CDR3 DNA sequence: TGCGCCAGCACCGGGACAGGGTCATTCACCGGGGAGCTGTTTTTT.